This TCR beta chain was profiled in a study of T cell responses to AZD1222 COVID-19 vaccine. Assay: immunoSEQ multiplex PCR; the TCRdb copy retains only in-frame clones and omits some. The sample carries 140,000 to 150,000 clones, approximately 85% recorded once. Study-level findings and limits: Baseline serostatus was positive in only a handful of AZD1222 recipients. With two AZD1222 doses given, Spike-specific TCR breadth and depth both rose. It should be noted that donors were predominantly white British and more often female, and clonal diversity was possibly underestimated. CD4 TCRs covered the whole spike, strongest at regions 160-218 and 743-854.

Worth noting for this clone: As yet, its antigen is unknown.

Trimming took 1 base from V and 4 from J, leaving 5 bases between them. Looked up from germline, CDR1 is MNHEY and CDR2 is SMNVEV (reference sequence). This CDR3 has 13 residues. This sequence was found in an adult in good health. This material consisted of peripheral blood, taken on day 0 of MenACWY control vaccination. This chain joins TRBV27 and TRBJ1-3; D remains ambiguous. CDR3 residues: CASSLLGGNTIYF. In nucleotides, the CDR3 is TGTGCCAGCAGTTTATTGGGGGGAAACACCATATATTTT.